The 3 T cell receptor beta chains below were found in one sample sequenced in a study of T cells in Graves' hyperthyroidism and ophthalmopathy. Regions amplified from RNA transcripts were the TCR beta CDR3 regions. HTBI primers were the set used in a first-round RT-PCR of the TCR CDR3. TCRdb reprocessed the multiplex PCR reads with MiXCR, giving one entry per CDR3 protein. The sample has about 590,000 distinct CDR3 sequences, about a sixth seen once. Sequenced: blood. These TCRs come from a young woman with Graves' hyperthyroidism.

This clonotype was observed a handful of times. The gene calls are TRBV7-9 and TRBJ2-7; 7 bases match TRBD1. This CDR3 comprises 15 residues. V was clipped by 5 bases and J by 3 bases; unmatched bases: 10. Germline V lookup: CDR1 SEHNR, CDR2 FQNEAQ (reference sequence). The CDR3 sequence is CASSPPGDSNYEQYF. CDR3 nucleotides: TGTGCCAGCAGCCCCCCTGGGGACAGCAACTACGAGCAGTACTTC.

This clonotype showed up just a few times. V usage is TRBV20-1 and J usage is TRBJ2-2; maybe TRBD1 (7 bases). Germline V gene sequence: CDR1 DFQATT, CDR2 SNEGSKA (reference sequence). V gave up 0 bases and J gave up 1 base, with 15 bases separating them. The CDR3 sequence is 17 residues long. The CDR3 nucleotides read TGCAGTGCTAGAGATCACGCAGGGGGAGGGAACACCGGGGAGCTGTTTTTT. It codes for CSARDHAGGGNTGELFF.

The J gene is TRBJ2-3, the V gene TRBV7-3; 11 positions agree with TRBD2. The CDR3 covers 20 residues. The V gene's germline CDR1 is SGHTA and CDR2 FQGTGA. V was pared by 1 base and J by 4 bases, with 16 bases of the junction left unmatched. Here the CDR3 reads CASSLIGLAGSGGAADTQYF. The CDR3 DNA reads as TGTGCCAGCAGCTTAATCGGACTAGCGGGCTCCGGGGGGGCGGCAGATACGCAGTATTTT.